The 21 T cell receptor beta chains listed next were all sequenced from one sample in a study of cytomegalovirus exposure and HLA in healthy donors listed by TCRdb under 2017. Receptor amplification or capture employed the immunoSEQ multiplex PCR assay. The multiplex PCR relied on a mix of 60 forward primers for TCR Vbeta segments and 13 reverse primers for TCR Jbeta segments. TCRdb holds this immuneACCESS table with in-frame rearrangements only. Some clones are missing; in checked studies, unresolved V genes explain under half, and the rest has no known cause. The sample includes around 78,000 clones, with around 80% observed a single time. The top ten clones comprise 0.9% to 1.2% of the sample. Sequenced: PBMCs. The receptors were gathered from a male donor in good health and CMV-seronegative.

This sequence joins TRBV9 and TRBJ2-1; 8 bases line up with TRBD2. CDR3 length: 16 amino acids. Germline V gene data show CDR1 as SGDLS and CDR2 as YYNGEE. V was clipped by 0 bases and J by 3 bases; unmatched bases: 5. CDR3 residues: CASSVAPGLGYNEQFF. CDR3 bases: TGTGCCAGCAGCGTAGCGCCGGGACTAGGCTACAATGAGCAGTTCTTC.

The rearrangement links TRBV4-2 to TRBJ2-6; D perhaps matches TRBD2 (5 bases). The V end lost 3 bases, the J end lost 0 bases, and 6 bases lay between the germline ends. Per germline, CDR1 LGHNA and CDR2 YNFKEQ. This CDR3 comprises 15 residues. The DNA for the CDR3 is TGTGCCAGCAGCCATCGGGGCTCTGGGGCCAACGTCCTGACTTTC. The encoded protein is CASSHRGSGANVLTF.

This clone has a handful of counts. The chain couples TRBV10-2 to TRBJ1-2, with D possibly being TRBD1 (6 bases). The V end was cut by 2 bases, the J end by 8 bases, with 12 bases between. Germline CDR1 reads WSHSY; CDR2 reads SAAADI. This CDR3 comprises 13 residues. The DNA for the CDR3 is TGCGCCAGCAGTGAGCAGGGGAGTTCCGGCTACACCTTC. Amino acid sequence: CASSEQGSSGYTF.

The chain uses TRBV19 and TRBJ1-2; tentatively, D is TRBD1 (6 bases). V was cut by 7 bases and J by 4 bases, with 16 bases left in between. The germline V gene has CDR1 LNHDA and CDR2 SQIVND (reference sequence). The CDR3 is 14 amino acids. The CDR3 region is CASIEQGRSYGYTF. CDR3 coding DNA: TGTGCCAGTATTGAACAGGGAAGATCCTATGGCTACACCTTC.

The chain is built from TRBV10-2 and TRBJ2-3; no clear D. CDR3 size: 19 residues. Germline CDR1 and CDR2: WSHSY and SAAADI. The V and J ends lost 3 bases and 0 bases respectively, with 22 bases between them. The CDR3 region has the DNA TGCGCCAGCAGTGATAAGACTTTCGCGGCGGTCAGAAGCACAGATACGCAGTATTTT. Encoded protein: CASSDKTFAAVRSTDTQYF.

This clone has just one count. The chain has TRBV2 and TRBJ1-5; 7 nucleotides match TRBD1. The germline V gene encodes CDR1 SNHLY and CDR2 FYNNEI. The CDR3 is 14 residues long. After removal of 7 bases from V and 3 bases from J, the junction contained 6 bases not matched to a gene. The CDR3 sequence: CASTADRVNQPQHF. CDR3 nucleotide sequence: TGTGCCAGCACCGCAGACAGGGTCAATCAGCCCCAGCATTTT.

In nucleotides, the CDR3 is TGTGCCAGCAGTCCCGGACAGGGGAATGTCTATGGCTACACCTTC. Protein product: CASSPGQGNVYGYTF. The V and J genes are TRBV2 and TRBJ1-2, with TRBD1 identical over 9 bases. V shed 5 bases, J shed 4 bases, and the junction held 8 bases outside the gene matches. In germline, CDR1 is SNHLY, CDR2 FYNNEI. This CDR3 has 15 residues.

With regard to this clone: A read error may produce the germline difference seen at one junction end. The CDR3 region is CASSLTTGQPQNF. CDR3 nucleotides: TGTGCCAGCAGTCTCACAACGGGTCAGCCCCAGAATTTT. The rearrangement uses TRBV6-5 and TRBJ1-5, with D uncertain. Per germline, CDR1 MNHEY and CDR2 SVGAGI. The CDR3 spans 13 residues.

The chain combines TRBV5-6 with TRBJ1-5, with D unresolved. The CDR3 is 14 residues long. Germline assignment: CDR1 SGHDT and CDR2 YYEEEE. The V gene lost 0 bases and the J gene lost 7 bases, with 11 bases spanning the gap. In nucleotides, the CDR3 is TGTGCCAGCAGCTTGGCTAGAGGGTACCAGCCCCAGCATTTT. It encodes CASSLARGYQPQHF.

This rearrangement joins TRBV10-3 to TRBJ2-3; 7 nucleotides align to TRBD2. The junction had 1 base not matched to a gene; V was cut back by 9 bases and J by 4 bases. CDR1 is ENHRY, CDR2 SYGVKD, per germline. This CDR3 spans 11 amino acids. DNA of the CDR3: TGTGCCATGGGGGGGTCAGATACGCAGTATTTT. Its translation is CAMGGSDTQYF.

The chain has TRBV14 and TRBJ2-5; D is unresolved. V gave up 1 base and J gave up 10 bases, with 10 bases separating them. The CDR3 loop spans 12 amino acids. Germline loops: CDR1 SGHDN, CDR2 FVKESK. This CDR3 is CASSQVPSVQYF. The CDR3 DNA follows: TGTGCCAGCAGCCAAGTTCCCAGTGTCCAGTACTTC.

The chain carries TRBV7-6 and TRBJ2-1; 7 nucleotides match TRBD2. After removal of 4 bases from V and 9 bases from J, the junction contained 15 bases not matched to a gene. Looked up from germline, CDR1 is SGHVS and CDR2 is FNYEAQ. The CDR3 extends over 16 amino acids. In DNA, the CDR3 is TGTGCCAGCAGCTCACCACCGGGCGGGAGTTTTGGTGAGCAGTTCTTC. Translation gives CASSSPPGGSFGEQFF.

V is TRBV7-9 and J is TRBJ2-1; a possible D gene is TRBD2 (5 bases). This CDR3 is built from 15 residues. Trimming took off 4 bases at V and 4 bases at J, with 14 bases between the two ends. Germline CDR1 is SEHNR and CDR2 is FQNEAQ (reference sequence). The CDR3 loop reads CASSSQLREYNEQFF. The DNA of the CDR3 is TGTGCCAGCAGCTCCCAGTTGAGGGAGTACAATGAGCAGTTCTTC.

This sequence joins TRBV11-3 and TRBJ2-3; 11 nucleotides match TRBD2. J gave up 4 bases and V 5 bases, and 5 bases lay outside the gene matches. In germline, CDR1 is SGHNT, CDR2 YENEEA. This CDR3 is built from 15 residues. The CDR3 reads CASSLTSGGPDTQYF. CDR3 in DNA: TGTGCCAGCAGCCTCACTAGCGGGGGCCCAGATACGCAGTATTTT.

This chain uses TRBV5-4 with TRBJ1-2; 7 bases are a match to TRBD1. CDR3 size: 14 residues. V was pared by 0 bases and J by 2 bases, with 1 base of the junction left unmatched. Germline CDR1 SGHNT, CDR2 YYREEE (reference sequence). In DNA, the CDR3 is TGTGCCAGCAGCTTGGAGACAGGGAACTATGGCTACACCTTC. Amino acids: CASSLETGNYGYTF.

The chain is built from TRBV30 and TRBJ1-5, with a possible D match to TRBD1 (6 bases). Trimming cost V 3 bases and J 7 bases, with 16 bases left between them. This CDR3 has 14 residues. CDR1 and CDR2 from the germline V gene are GTSNPN and SVGIG (reference sequence). The CDR3 loop reads CAWSGQGRGQPQHF. CDR3 DNA: TGTGCCTGGAGCGGGCAGGGGAGGGGGCAGCCCCAGCATTTT.

Points on this clone: A read error may account for a junction end that differs from germline. The V and J genes are TRBV4-1 and TRBJ2-2, with TRBD2 matching 9 bases. CDR3 length equals 15 residues. Germline assignment: CDR1 MGHRA and CDR2 YSYEKL. In nucleotides, the CDR3 is TGCGACAGCAGCCAAGCTAGCGGGGTTACCGGGGAGCTGTTTTTT. Protein: CDSSQASGVTGELFF.

This chain uses TRBV5-6 with TRBJ2-7, with D perhaps matching TRBD1 (5 bases). The germline V and J ends were trimmed by 4 bases and 6 bases, with 11 bases remaining between them. The CDR3 is 12 amino acids. Germline V gives CDR1 SGHDT, CDR2 YYEEEE. The CDR3 region is CASSVQGTEQYF. The CDR3 DNA reads as TGTGCCAGCAGCGTGCAGGGAACCGAGCAGTACTTC.

The chain has TRBV28 and TRBJ1-1; tentatively, D is TRBD1 (5 bases). The CDR3 spans 17 residues. Germline CDR1 and CDR2: MDHEN and SYDVKM. The ends were cut back, 3 bases at V and 4 bases at J, with 21 bases in the middle. Here the CDR3 DNA reads TGTGCCAGCAGTTTCCTGGTGGGGGGGGGACTGGGCACTGAAGCTTTCTTT. Amino acids: CASSFLVGGGLGTEAFF.

The chain joins TRBV4-1 to TRBJ1-1, with 7 bases matching TRBD1. Trimming at V came to 1 base and at J to 0 bases, leaving 2 bases not matched to a gene. CDR1 and CDR2 (germline): MGHRA, YSYEKL. This CDR3 region has 15 residues. The CDR3 DNA is TGCGCCAGCAGCCAAGGGACAGGAGTGAACACTGAAGCTTTCTTT. Translation gives CASSQGTGVNTEAFF.

The chain is built from TRBV6-1 and TRBJ1-2, with 8 nucleotides matching TRBD1. V shed 2 bases and J 4 bases; nucleotides not matched to a gene: 9. The CDR3 length is 16 residues. The V gene's germline CDR1 is MNHNS and CDR2 SASEGT. The CDR3 loop is CASSEPSQGGAYGYTF. CDR3 sequence (DNA): TGTGCCAGCAGTGAACCTTCACAGGGGGGCGCCTATGGCTACACCTTC.